These T cell receptor beta chains were read from a single sample in a study of CD8 T cells in Susac syndrome. TCRdb itself ran the immunoSEQ multiplex PCR reads through MiXCR, one entry per CDR3 protein. The sample has approximately 180,000 distinct CDR3 sequences, over 85% seen once. Input material: CD4+ T cells from PBMCs. The receptors were gathered from a human donor with multiple sclerosis. Both conserved end residues are part of each CDR3. The D gene is left open where the match is weak. Clone sizes are given selectively: once, few, many, or a class where the clone is expanded.

CDR3 protein: CASSDGTSSNEQFF; CDR3 DNA: TGTGCCAGCAGTGACGGGACTAGCAGCAATGAGCAGTTCTTC; J gene: TRBJ2-1; V gene: TRBV2; clone size: .; D gene: TRBD2
CDR3 protein: CASSPGLATTTGELFF; CDR3 DNA: TGCGCCAGCAGTCCAGGACTAGCGACGACCACCGGGGAGCTGTTTTTT; J gene: TRBJ2-2; V gene: TRBV5-1; clone size: .; D gene: TRBD2
CDR3 protein: CASSLGSGAKTQYF; CDR3 DNA: TGTGCCAGCAGCTTAGGTTCGGGGGCGAAGACCCAGTACTTC; J gene: TRBJ2-5; V gene: TRBV11-2; clone size: .; D gene: .
CDR3 protein: CASSAGLDQETQYF; CDR3 DNA: TGTGCCAGCAGCGCGGGTTTGGATCAAGAGACCCAGTACTTC; J gene: TRBJ2-5; V gene: TRBV7-2; clone size: .; D gene: .
CDR3 protein: CASSARTLGNTIYF; CDR3 DNA: TGTGCCAGCAGCGCCCGGACTCTTGGAAACACCATATATTTT; J gene: TRBJ1-3; V gene: TRBV3-1; clone size: .; D gene: .
CDR3 protein: CASSLLPEIGNEQFF; CDR3 DNA: TGTGCCAGCAGCTTATTGCCCGAGATCGGCAATGAGCAGTTCTTC; J gene: TRBJ2-1; V gene: TRBV7-2; clone size: .; D gene: .
CDR3 protein: CSAKEDGNQPQHF; CDR3 DNA: TGCAGTGCTAAAGAGGATGGCAATCAGCCCCAGCATTTT; J gene: TRBJ1-5; V gene: TRBV20-1; clone size: once; D gene: .
CDR3 protein: CASSYSNRGGTEAFF; CDR3 DNA: TGTGCCAGCAGTTACTCGAACAGGGGCGGTACTGAAGCTTTCTTT; J gene: TRBJ1-1; V gene: TRBV6-5; clone size: few; D gene: TRBD1
CDR3 protein: CASSKVTGFAKNIQYF; CDR3 DNA: TGTGCCAGCAGCAAAGTGACGGGTTTCGCCAAAAACATTCAGTACTTC; J gene: TRBJ2-4; V gene: TRBV21-1; clone size: .; D gene: .
CDR3 protein: CASLGSGRASPHEQYF; CDR3 DNA: TGTGCCAGCTTGGGTAGCGGGAGGGCCAGTCCCCACGAGCAGTACTTC; J gene: TRBJ2-7; V gene: TRBV2; clone size: .; D gene: TRBD2
CDR3 protein: CALSTANSYNEQFF; CDR3 DNA: TGTGCCTTATCTACAGCGAACTCCTACAATGAGCAGTTCTTC; J gene: TRBJ2-1; V gene: TRBV30; clone size: .; D gene: .
CDR3 protein: CASSLAGTGANYGYTF; CDR3 DNA: TGCGCCAGCAGCTTGGCAGGGACAGGGGCTAACTATGGCTACACCTTC; J gene: TRBJ1-2; V gene: TRBV5-1; clone size: .; D gene: TRBD1
CDR3 protein: CASSPPSGRSQETQYF; CDR3 DNA: TGTGCCAGCTCACCACCTTCCGGACGAAGCCAAGAGACCCAGTACTTC; J gene: TRBJ2-5; V gene: TRBV18; clone size: .; D gene: .
CDR3 protein: CASSLVGGGTDTQYF; CDR3 DNA: TGTGCCAGCAGCTTAGTCGGGGGGGGCACAGATACGCAGTATTTT; J gene: TRBJ2-3; V gene: TRBV7-9; clone size: .; D gene: TRBD2
CDR3 protein: CALGTAYGYTF; CDR3 DNA: TGTGCCTTAGGGACAGCCTATGGCTACACCTTC; J gene: TRBJ1-2; V gene: TRBV28; clone size: .; D gene: TRBD1
CDR3 protein: CASSRRASGPNTGELFF; CDR3 DNA: TGTGCCAGCAGCCGGAGGGCTAGCGGGCCGAACACCGGGGAGCTGTTTTTT; J gene: TRBJ2-2; V gene: TRBV3-1; clone size: .; D gene: TRBD2
CDR3 protein: CASSLRPGLYEQYF; CDR3 DNA: TGTGCCAGCAGCCTTCGTCCGGGGCTCTACGAGCAGTACTTC; J gene: TRBJ2-7; V gene: TRBV11-2; clone size: .; D gene: .
CDR3 protein: CASTDSRGSRMNTEAFF; CDR3 DNA: TGTGCCAGCACCGACTCTAGGGGCAGCCGGATGAACACTGAAGCTTTCTTT; J gene: TRBJ1-1; V gene: TRBV6-2/TRBV6-3; clone size: .; D gene: .
CDR3 protein: CASSRGSTGELFF; CDR3 DNA: TGTGCCAGCAGCAGGGGTAGTACCGGGGAGCTGTTTTTT; J gene: TRBJ2-2; V gene: TRBV2; clone size: .; D gene: .
CDR3 protein: CASNPDRGSAFF; CDR3 DNA: TGTGCCAGCAATCCCGACAGGGGGTCAGCTTTCTTT; J gene: TRBJ1-1; V gene: TRBV12-3/TRBV12-4; clone size: .; D gene: TRBD1
CDR3 protein: CASSWPRTGGNIADTDTQYF; CDR3 DNA: TGTGCCAGCAGCTGGCCTAGGACAGGGGGCAATATAGCGGACACAGATACGCAGTATTTT; J gene: TRBJ2-3; V gene: TRBV11-2; clone size: once; D gene: TRBD1
CDR3 protein: CASSLAGGGFTDTQYF; CDR3 DNA: TGTGCCAGCAGCTTGGCTGGGGGCGGTTTCACAGATACGCAGTATTTT; J gene: TRBJ2-3; V gene: TRBV5-4; clone size: .; D gene: .
CDR3 protein: CASALQGRETQYF; CDR3 DNA: TGTGCCAGCGCCCTGCAGGGGAGAGAGACCCAGTACTTC; J gene: TRBJ2-5; V gene: TRBV28; clone size: .; D gene: .
CDR3 protein: CASSQDQWGQGYGYTF; CDR3 DNA: TGTGCCAGCAGCCAAGATCAGTGGGGACAGGGTTATGGCTACACCTTC; J gene: TRBJ1-2; V gene: TRBV4-2; clone size: .; D gene: TRBD1
CDR3 protein: CASSVGGQFYNEQFF; CDR3 DNA: TGTGCCAGCAGCGTGGGGGGACAGTTCTACAATGAGCAGTTCTTC; J gene: TRBJ2-1; V gene: TRBV6-5; clone size: .; D gene: .
CDR3 protein: CSASQGQGDYGYTF; CDR3 DNA: TGCAGTGCTTCTCAGGGACAGGGGGACTATGGCTACACCTTC; J gene: TRBJ1-2; V gene: TRBV20-1; clone size: .; D gene: TRBD1
CDR3 protein: CASSLAGALYEQYF; CDR3 DNA: TGTGCCAGCTCGCTTGCGGGAGCCCTCTACGAGCAGTACTTC; J gene: TRBJ2-7; V gene: TRBV3-1; clone size: .; D gene: TRBD2
CDR3 protein: CASSFGLAGGADTQYF; CDR3 DNA: TGTGCCAGCAGTTTCGGACTAGCGGGAGGAGCAGATACGCAGTATTTT; J gene: TRBJ2-3; V gene: TRBV2; clone size: .; D gene: TRBD2
CDR3 protein: CASSPRAQGESGANVLTF; CDR3 DNA: TGTGCCAGCAGCCCGCGGGCGCAGGGGGAGTCCGGGGCCAACGTCCTGACTTTC; J gene: TRBJ2-6; V gene: TRBV3-1; clone size: .; D gene: TRBD1
CDR3 protein: CASSTGQGATLGYGYTF; CDR3 DNA: TGTGCCAGCAGCACGGGACAGGGGGCGACCCTCGGCTATGGCTACACCTTC; J gene: TRBJ1-2; V gene: TRBV5-4; clone size: .; D gene: TRBD1
CDR3 protein: CASSQVMGNNEQFF; CDR3 DNA: TGTGCCAGCAGCCAAGTCATGGGCAACAATGAGCAGTTCTTC; J gene: TRBJ2-1; V gene: TRBV3-1; clone size: .; D gene: .
CDR3 protein: CASSQGTGNQPQHF; CDR3 DNA: TGTGCCAGCAGCCAGGGGACAGGCAATCAGCCCCAGCATTTT; J gene: TRBJ1-5; V gene: TRBV3-1; clone size: .; D gene: TRBD1
CDR3 protein: CASSFSGTSGPSGAYEQYF; CDR3 DNA: TGTGCCAGCAGCTTTTCCGGGACTAGCGGGCCCTCTGGGGCCTACGAGCAGTACTTC; J gene: TRBJ2-7; V gene: TRBV7-2; clone size: .; D gene: TRBD2
CDR3 protein: CASLSGEAVAKNIQYF; CDR3 DNA: TGTGCCAGCCTGAGCGGGGAGGCGGTAGCCAAAAACATTCAGTACTTC; J gene: TRBJ2-4; V gene: TRBV28; clone size: .; D gene: TRBD2
CDR3 protein: CASTQPLATGTQYF; CDR3 DNA: TGTGCCAGCACCCAACCCCTCGCCACAGGGACCCAGTACTTC; J gene: TRBJ2-5; V gene: TRBV28; clone size: .; D gene: .
CDR3 protein: CAWSVGGQSYEQYF; CDR3 DNA: TGTGCCTGGAGTGTAGGGGGACAGTCCTACGAGCAGTACTTC; J gene: TRBJ2-7; V gene: TRBV30; clone size: .; D gene: TRBD1
CDR3 protein: CASSPQRGAGYEQYF; CDR3 DNA: TGTGCCAGCAGCCCCCAGCGGGGGGCTGGCTACGAGCAGTACTTC; J gene: TRBJ2-7; V gene: TRBV7-2; clone size: .; D gene: TRBD2
CDR3 protein: CASTSEGRLYGYTF; CDR3 DNA: TGTGCCAGTACCTCGGAAGGACGGCTCTATGGCTACACCTTC; J gene: TRBJ1-2; V gene: TRBV19; clone size: .; D gene: .
CDR3 protein: CASSYPDSSYEQYF; CDR3 DNA: TGTGCCAGCAGCTATCCCGACAGCTCCTACGAGCAGTACTTC; J gene: TRBJ2-7; V gene: TRBV7-2; clone size: .; D gene: .
CDR3 protein: CASTRVATWGEKLFF; CDR3 DNA: TGTGCCAGCACCCGAGTAGCCACCTGGGGTGAAAAACTGTTTTTT; J gene: TRBJ1-4; V gene: TRBV28; clone size: .; D gene: .
CDR3 protein: CAWSPNIDTEAFF; CDR3 DNA: TGTGCCTGGAGTCCGAACATTGATACTGAAGCTTTCTTT; J gene: TRBJ1-1; V gene: TRBV30; clone size: .; D gene: .
CDR3 protein: CASSRNREETQYF; CDR3 DNA: TGTGCCAGCAGCCGGAACAGAGAGGAGACCCAGTACTTC; J gene: TRBJ2-5; V gene: TRBV14; clone size: once; D gene: .
CDR3 protein: CASSPRRDRAGYTF; CDR3 DNA: TGTGCCAGCAGCCCTCGCCGGGACAGGGCTGGCTACACCTTC; J gene: TRBJ1-2; V gene: TRBV3-1; clone size: .; D gene: TRBD1
CDR3 protein: CASSQLMEAYNEQFF; CDR3 DNA: TGCGCCAGCAGTCAACTCATGGAGGCCTACAATGAGCAGTTCTTC; J gene: TRBJ2-1; V gene: TRBV23-1; clone size: .; D gene: .
CDR3 protein: CASSPGTGAYNEQFF; CDR3 DNA: TGTGCCAGCAGCCCCGGGACAGGGGCGTACAATGAGCAGTTCTTC; J gene: TRBJ2-1; V gene: TRBV6-6; clone size: .; D gene: TRBD1
CDR3 protein: CASSQDPPPAGTDTQYF; CDR3 DNA: TGCGCCAGCAGCCAAGACCCCCCTCCCGCGGGCACAGATACGCAGTATTTT; J gene: TRBJ2-3; V gene: TRBV4-3; clone size: .; D gene: .
CDR3 protein: CASSESGSGARSPLHF; CDR3 DNA: TGTGCCAGCAGCGAATCTGGGTCTGGGGCAAGGTCACCCCTCCACTTT; J gene: TRBJ1-6; V gene: TRBV2; clone size: .; D gene: .
CDR3 protein: CSAITGQSGYTF; CDR3 DNA: TGCAGTGCCATAACAGGACAGTCCGGCTACACCTTC; J gene: TRBJ1-2; V gene: TRBV20-1; clone size: .; D gene: .
CDR3 protein: CASSQARTGTGRINYGYTF; CDR3 DNA: TGCGCCAGCAGCCAAGCACGAACCGGGACAGGGAGAATAAACTATGGCTACACCTTC; J gene: TRBJ1-2; V gene: TRBV4-1; clone size: .; D gene: TRBD1
CDR3 protein: CASSLEPRGFSGANVLTF; CDR3 DNA: TGCGCCAGCAGCTTGGAGCCCAGGGGGTTCTCTGGGGCCAACGTCCTGACTTTC; J gene: TRBJ2-6; V gene: TRBV5-1; clone size: .; D gene: TRBD1
CDR3 protein: CASSWGVLSEQYF; CDR3 DNA: TGTGCCAGCAGTTGGGGAGTGTTAAGCGAGCAGTACTTC; J gene: TRBJ2-7; V gene: TRBV6-2/TRBV6-3; clone size: .; D gene: .
CDR3 protein: CSASLPGTGGSEQFF; CDR3 DNA: TGCAGTGCTAGTCTTCCCGGGACAGGGGGTAGTGAGCAGTTCTTC; J gene: TRBJ2-1; V gene: TRBV20-1; clone size: .; D gene: TRBD1
CDR3 protein: CASSLQVGDTEAFF; CDR3 DNA: TGCGCCAGCAGCTTACAGGTCGGGGACACTGAAGCTTTCTTT; J gene: TRBJ1-1; V gene: TRBV4-1; clone size: .; D gene: .
CDR3 protein: CASSIPGDTEAFF; CDR3 DNA: TGCGCCAGCAGCATTCCAGGGGACACTGAAGCTTTCTTT; J gene: TRBJ1-1; V gene: TRBV5-1; clone size: .; D gene: .